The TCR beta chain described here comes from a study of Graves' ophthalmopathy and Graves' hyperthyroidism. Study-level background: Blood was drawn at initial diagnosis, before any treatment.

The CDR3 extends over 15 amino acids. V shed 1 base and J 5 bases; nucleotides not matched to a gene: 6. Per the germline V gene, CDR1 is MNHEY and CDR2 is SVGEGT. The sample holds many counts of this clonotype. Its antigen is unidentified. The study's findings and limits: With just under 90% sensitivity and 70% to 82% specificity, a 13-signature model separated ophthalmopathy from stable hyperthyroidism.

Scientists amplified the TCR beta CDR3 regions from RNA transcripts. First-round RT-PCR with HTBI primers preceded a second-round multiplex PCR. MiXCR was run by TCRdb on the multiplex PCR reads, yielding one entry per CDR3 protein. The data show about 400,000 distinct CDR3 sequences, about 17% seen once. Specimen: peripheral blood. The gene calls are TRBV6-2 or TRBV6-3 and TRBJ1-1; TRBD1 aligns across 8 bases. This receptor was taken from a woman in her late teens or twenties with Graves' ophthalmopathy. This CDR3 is CASSYYSGGLTEAFF. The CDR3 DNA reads TGTGCCAGCAGTTACTACTCAGGGGGCTTGACTGAAGCTTTCTTT.